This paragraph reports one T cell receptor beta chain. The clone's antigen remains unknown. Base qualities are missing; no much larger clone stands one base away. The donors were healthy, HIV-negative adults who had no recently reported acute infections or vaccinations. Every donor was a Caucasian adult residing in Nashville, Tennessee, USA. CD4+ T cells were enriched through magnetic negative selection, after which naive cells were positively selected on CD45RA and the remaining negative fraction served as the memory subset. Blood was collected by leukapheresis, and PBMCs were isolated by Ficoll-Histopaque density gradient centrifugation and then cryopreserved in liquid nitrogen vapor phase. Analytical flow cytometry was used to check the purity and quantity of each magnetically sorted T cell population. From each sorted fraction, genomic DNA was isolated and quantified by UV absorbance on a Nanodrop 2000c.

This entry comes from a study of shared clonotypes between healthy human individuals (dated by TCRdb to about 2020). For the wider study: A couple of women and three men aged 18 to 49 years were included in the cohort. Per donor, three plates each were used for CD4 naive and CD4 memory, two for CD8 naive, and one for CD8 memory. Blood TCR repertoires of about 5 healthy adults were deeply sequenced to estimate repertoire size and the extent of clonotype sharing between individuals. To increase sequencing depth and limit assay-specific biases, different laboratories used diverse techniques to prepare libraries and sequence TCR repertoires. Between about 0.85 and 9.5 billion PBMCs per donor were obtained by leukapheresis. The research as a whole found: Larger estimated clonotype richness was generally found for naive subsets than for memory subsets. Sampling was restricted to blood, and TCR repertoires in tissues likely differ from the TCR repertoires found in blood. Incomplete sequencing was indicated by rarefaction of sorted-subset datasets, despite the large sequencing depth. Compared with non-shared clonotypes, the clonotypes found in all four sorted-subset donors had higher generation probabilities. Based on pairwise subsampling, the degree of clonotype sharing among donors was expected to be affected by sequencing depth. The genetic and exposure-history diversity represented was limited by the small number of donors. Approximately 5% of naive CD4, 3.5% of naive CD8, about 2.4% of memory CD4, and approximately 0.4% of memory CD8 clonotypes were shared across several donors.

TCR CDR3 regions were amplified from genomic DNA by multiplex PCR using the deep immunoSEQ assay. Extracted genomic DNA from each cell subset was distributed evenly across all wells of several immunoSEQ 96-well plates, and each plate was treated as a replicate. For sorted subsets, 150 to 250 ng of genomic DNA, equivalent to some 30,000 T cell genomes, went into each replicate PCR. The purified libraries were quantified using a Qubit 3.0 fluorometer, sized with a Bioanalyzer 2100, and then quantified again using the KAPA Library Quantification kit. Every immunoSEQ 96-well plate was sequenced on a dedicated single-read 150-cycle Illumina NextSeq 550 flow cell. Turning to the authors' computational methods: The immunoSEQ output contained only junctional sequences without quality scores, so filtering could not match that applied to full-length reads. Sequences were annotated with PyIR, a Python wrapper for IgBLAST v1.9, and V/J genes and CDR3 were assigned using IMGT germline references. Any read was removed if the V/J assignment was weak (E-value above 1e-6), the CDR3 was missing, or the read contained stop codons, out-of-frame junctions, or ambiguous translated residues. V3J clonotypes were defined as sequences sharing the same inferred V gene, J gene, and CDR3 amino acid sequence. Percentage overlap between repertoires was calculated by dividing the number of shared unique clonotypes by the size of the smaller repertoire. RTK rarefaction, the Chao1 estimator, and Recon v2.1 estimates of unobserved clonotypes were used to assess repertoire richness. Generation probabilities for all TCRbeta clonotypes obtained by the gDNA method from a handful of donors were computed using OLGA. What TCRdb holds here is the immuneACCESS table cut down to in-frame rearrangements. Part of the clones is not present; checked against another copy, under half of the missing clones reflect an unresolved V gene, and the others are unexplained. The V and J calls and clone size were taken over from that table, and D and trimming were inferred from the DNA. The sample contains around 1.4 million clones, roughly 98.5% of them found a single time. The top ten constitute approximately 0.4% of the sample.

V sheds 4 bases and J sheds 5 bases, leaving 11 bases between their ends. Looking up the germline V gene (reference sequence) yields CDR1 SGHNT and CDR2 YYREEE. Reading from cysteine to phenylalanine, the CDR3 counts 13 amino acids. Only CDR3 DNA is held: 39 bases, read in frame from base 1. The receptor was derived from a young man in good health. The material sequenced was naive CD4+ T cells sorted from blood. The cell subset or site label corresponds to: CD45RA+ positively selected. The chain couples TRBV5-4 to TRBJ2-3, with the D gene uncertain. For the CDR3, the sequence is CASSRNPLDTQYF. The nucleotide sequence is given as TGTGCCAGCAGCCGGAACCCGCTAGATACGCAGTATTTT.